Given below is one T cell receptor (beta chain) in context. In its sample, this clone was seen a few times. What antigen it recognizes has not been identified. Base qualities are not at hand, and no much larger clone is one base apart. The data derive from a study of beta chain features in type 1 diabetes (dated by TCRdb to 2017 to 2018). For the wider study: Patients and healthy donors did not differ in mean age, gender distribution, total cell number or subset yield. A total of over 90,000,000 sorted cells were examined across all samples, and a strong correlation was observed between cell number per subset and RNA yield. In the study, TCRB repertoires of sorted circulating CD4+ T cell subsets from recently diagnosed type 1 diabetes patients were compared with those of matched healthy donors. Naive and central memory subsets were obtained from all 28 donors, but regulatory and stem cell-like memory subsets were isolated from only 8 patients and roughly 8 healthy donors.

The research as a whole found: In all four CD4+ subsets, TCRB CDR3 length was moderately but significantly shorter in type 1 diabetes patients. Naive, central memory and regulatory TCRB repertoires appeared to be more alike among patients than among healthy donors. Only small numbers of individuals were included in the HLA sub-analyses, which left unresolved whether HLA type had any influence on TCRB rearrangement. PCR might favor shorter templates, but patient and control samples were amplified and corrected together, so any skew would affect both groups equally. Because cDNA was sequenced instead of genomic DNA, highly expressing activated cells could be over-represented, though the groups showed no difference in activation or CD3 levels. At VDJ recombination sites, patients with type 1 diabetes made fewer insertions and deleted more nucleotides, a pattern implying thymic rearrangement abnormalities.

The High Capacity cDNA Reverse Transcription Kit was used to reverse transcribe all of the isolated RNA, meaning that expressed TCRB transcripts were what got sequenced. Deep immunoSEQ sequencing was performed on naive, central memory and regulatory T cell samples, with an average of roughly 3.5 million total reads per sample. Sorted cells were lysed in RLT buffer and RNA was extracted with DNase-treated RNeasy Micro or Mini kits, depending on cell number. Each cell subset was processed on its own to prevent cross-contamination, while patient and healthy donor samples were processed together. The immunoSEQ multiplex PCR was used to amplify TCRB sequences from cDNA, generating 87-bp fragments that spanned the CDR3 region. Amplicons were sequenced on the Illumina HiSeq platform. Concerning the study's data processing: Synthetic template baselines were used to correct PCR bias computationally, reads within Hamming distance 2 were collapsed together, and singletons that could not be merged were discarded. Reads were aligned against IMGT to assign V, D and J genes, CDR3 length and insertions or deletions at six rearrangement sites. Clonotype counts were normalized to sorted cell number within each subset before computing true diversity and Gini coefficients with the tcR R package. The overlap coefficient, calculated on TCRB nucleotide sequences, was used to quantify repertoire sharing. TCRdb carries this immuneACCESS record with in-frame sequences only. Its versions omit some clonotypes, under half of them owing to an unresolved V gene in the studies checked, with the rest unexplained. Clone size and the V and J calls come from that table; the DNA yielded D and trimming. Recorded for this sample are about 48,000 clones; around 40% of them occurred a single time. About 1.5% of the sample is taken by the ten largest.

Each donor gave one peripheral blood draw, around 0.12 L on average, collected into heparinised tubes. Naive, central memory, regulatory and stem cell-like memory CD4+ T cells were sorted on a BD FACSAria II using a panel including CD45RO, CCR7, CD25, CD127, CD95 and CD27. All sorted populations exceeded 95% purity. PBMCs were isolated right away by Lymphoprep density gradient centrifugation and were stained directly, without culture. So that batch effects would be minimized, each experiment stained and sorted samples in pairs, pairing one healthy donor with one patient. Sequences MDHEN (CDR1) and SYDVKM (CDR2) are obtained from the germline V gene. V is cut by 4 bases and J by 0 bases, and the space between the germline ends is 13 bases. Reading from cysteine to phenylalanine, the CDR3 counts 15 amino acids. This entry keeps only the CDR3 DNA: 45 bases, framed from base 1.

This TCR derives from a man aged 30-40 years with type 1 diabetes. This receptor chain uses TRBV28 and TRBJ2-7; a confident D gene designation cannot be given. The sequenced material came from Tregs from blood. The cell subset or site label on this specimen signifies: regulatory CD4+ T cells. The CDR3 protein sequence reads: CASSSIHFSSYEQYF. The nucleotides read TGTGCCAGCAGTTCTATCCATTTTAGCTCCTACGAGCAGTACTTC.